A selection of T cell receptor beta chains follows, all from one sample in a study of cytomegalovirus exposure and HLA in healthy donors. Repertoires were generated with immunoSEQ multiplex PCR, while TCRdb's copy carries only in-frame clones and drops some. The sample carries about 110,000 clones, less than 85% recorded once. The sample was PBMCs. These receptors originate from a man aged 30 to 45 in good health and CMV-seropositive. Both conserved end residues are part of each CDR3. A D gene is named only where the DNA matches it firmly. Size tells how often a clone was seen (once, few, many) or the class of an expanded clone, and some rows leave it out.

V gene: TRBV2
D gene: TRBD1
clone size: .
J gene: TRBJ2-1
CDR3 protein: CASSNQGAYEQFF
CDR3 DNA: TGTGCCAGCAGTAACCAGGGGGCCTATGAGCAGTTCTTC

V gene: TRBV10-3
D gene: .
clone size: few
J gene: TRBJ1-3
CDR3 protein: CAIGGGNTIYF
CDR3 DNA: TGTGCCATCGGAGGGGGAAACACCATATATTTT

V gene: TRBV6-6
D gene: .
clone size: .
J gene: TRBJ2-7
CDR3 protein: CASSSLDWSYEQYF
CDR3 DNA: TGTGCCAGCAGTTCGCTGGACTGGTCCTACGAGCAGTACTTC

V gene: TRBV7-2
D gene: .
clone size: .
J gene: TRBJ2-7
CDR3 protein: CASSLGGGAQGPTSEQYF
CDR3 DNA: TGTGCCAGCAGCTTAGGAGGGGGGGCACAGGGCCCCACTAGCGAGCAGTACTTC

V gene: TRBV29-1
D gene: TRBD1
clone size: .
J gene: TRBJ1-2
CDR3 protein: CSVSFRDRGGYTF
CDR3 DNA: TGCAGCGTTTCTTTCCGGGACAGAGGGGGCTACACCTTC

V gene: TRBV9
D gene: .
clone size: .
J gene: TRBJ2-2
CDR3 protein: CASSPGTGELFF
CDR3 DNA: TGTGCCAGCAGCCCCGGGACCGGGGAGCTGTTTTTT

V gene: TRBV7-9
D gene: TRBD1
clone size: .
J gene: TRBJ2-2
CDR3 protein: CASSRDRGPGELFF
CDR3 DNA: TGTGCCAGCAGCAGAGACAGGGGTCCCGGGGAGCTGTTTTTT

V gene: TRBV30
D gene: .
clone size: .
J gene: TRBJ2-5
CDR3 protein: CAWSVRRAETQYF
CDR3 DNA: TGTGCCTGGAGTGTGCGCAGGGCAGAGACCCAGTACTTC

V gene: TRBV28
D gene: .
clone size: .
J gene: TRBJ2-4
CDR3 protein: CASTPAGASKNIQYF
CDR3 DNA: TGTGCCAGCACCCCAGCGGGCGCCTCCAAAAACATTCAGTACTTC

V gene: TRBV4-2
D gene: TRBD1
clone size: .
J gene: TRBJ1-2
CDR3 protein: CASSSRTGDDYGYTF
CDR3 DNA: TGTGCCAGCAGCTCTAGGACAGGGGACGACTATGGCTACACCTTC

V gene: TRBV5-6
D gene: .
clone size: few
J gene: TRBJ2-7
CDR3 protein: CASSWRQGLKQYF
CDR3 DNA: TGTGCCAGCAGCTGGCGACAGGGACTTAAGCAGTACTTC

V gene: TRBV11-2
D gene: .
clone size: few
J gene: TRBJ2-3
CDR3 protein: CASSLGVSGDTQYF
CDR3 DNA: TGTGCCAGCAGCTTAGGGGTTAGCGGAGATACGCAGTATTTT

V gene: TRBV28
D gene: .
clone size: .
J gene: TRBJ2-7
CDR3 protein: CASSPLDSSYEQYF
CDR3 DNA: TGTGCCAGCAGTCCCCTAGACAGCTCCTACGAGCAGTACTTC

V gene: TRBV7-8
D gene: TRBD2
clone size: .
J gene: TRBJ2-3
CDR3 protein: CAIAVAGGLSTDTQYF
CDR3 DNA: TGTGCCATCGCGGTAGCGGGGGGGCTGAGCACAGATACGCAGTATTTT

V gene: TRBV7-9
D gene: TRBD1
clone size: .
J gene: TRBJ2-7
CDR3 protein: CASSLDRDRVWGEQYF
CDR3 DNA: TGTGCCAGCAGCTTAGATCGGGACAGAGTTTGGGGCGAGCAGTACTTC

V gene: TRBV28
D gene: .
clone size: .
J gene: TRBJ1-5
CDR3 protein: CASNSGSNQPQHF
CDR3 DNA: TGTGCCAGCAACTCAGGGAGCAATCAGCCCCAGCATTTT

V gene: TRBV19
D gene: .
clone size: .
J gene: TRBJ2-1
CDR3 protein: CASSIELFYNEQFF
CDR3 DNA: TGTGCCAGTAGTATAGAGTTATTCTACAATGAGCAGTTCTTC